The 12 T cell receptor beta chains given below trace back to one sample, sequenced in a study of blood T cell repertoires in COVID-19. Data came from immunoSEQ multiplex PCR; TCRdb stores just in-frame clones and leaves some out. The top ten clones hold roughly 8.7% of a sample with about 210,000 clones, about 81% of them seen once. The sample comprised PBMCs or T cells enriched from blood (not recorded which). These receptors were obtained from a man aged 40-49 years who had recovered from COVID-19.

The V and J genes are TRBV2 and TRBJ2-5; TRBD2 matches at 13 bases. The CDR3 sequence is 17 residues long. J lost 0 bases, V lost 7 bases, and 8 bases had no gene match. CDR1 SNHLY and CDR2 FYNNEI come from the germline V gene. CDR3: CASTLTSGGLYQETQYF. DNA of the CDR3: TGTGCCAGCACCCTGACTAGCGGGGGGCTGTACCAAGAGACCCAGTACTTC.

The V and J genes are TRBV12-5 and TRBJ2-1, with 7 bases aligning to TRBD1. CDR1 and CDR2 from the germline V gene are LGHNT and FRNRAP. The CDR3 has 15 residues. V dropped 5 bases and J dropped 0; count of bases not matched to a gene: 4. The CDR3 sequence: CASGPGQSSYNEQFF. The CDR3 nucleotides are TGTGCTAGTGGTCCGGGACAGAGCTCCTACAATGAGCAGTTCTTC.

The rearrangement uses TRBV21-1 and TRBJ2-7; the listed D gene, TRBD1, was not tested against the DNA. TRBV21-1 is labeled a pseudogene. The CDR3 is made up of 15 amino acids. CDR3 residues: CASKGTELGFYEQYF. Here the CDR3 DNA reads TGTGCCAGCAAGGGGACAGAACTGGGATTCTACGAGCAGTACTTC.

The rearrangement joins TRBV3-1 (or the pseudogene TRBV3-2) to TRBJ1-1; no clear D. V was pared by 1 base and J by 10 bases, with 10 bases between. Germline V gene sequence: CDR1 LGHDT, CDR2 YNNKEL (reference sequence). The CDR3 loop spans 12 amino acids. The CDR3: CASSQGGPGAFF. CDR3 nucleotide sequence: TGTGCCAGCAGCCAAGGTGGGCCTGGAGCTTTCTTT.

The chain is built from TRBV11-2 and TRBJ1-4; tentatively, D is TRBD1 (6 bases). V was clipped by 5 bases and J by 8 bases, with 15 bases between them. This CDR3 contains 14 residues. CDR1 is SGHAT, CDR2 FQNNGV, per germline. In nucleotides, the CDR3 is TGTGCCAGCAGCCCGATCGGGGGGCGAGAAAAACTGTTTTTT. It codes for CASSPIGGREKLFF.

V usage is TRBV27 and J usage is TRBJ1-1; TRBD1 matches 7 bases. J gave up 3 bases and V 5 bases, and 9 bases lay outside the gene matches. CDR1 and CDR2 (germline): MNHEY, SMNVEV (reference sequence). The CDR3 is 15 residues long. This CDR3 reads CASSRDRVGHTEAFF. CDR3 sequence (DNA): TGTGCCAGCAGTAGAGACAGGGTGGGGCACACTGAAGCTTTCTTT.

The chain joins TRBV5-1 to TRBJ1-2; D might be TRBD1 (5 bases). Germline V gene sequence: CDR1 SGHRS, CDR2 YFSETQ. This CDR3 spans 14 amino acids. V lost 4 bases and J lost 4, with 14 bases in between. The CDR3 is CASSLAGGSYGYTF. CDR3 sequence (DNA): TGCGCCAGCAGCCTGGCCGGGGGAAGCTATGGCTACACCTTC.

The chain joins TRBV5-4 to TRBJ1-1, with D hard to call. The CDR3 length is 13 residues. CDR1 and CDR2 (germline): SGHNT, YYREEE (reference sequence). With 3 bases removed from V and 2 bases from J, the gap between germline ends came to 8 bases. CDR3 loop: CASSSAGNTEAFF. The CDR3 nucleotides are TGTGCCAGCAGCTCAGCAGGTAACACTGAAGCTTTCTTT.

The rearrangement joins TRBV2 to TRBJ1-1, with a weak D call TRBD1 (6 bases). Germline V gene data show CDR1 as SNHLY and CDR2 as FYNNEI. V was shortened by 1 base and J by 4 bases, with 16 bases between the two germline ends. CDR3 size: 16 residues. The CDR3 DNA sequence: TGTGCCAGCAGTGAAGGGCAGGGGCTCCCACTCACTGAAGCTTTCTTT. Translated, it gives CASSEGQGLPLTEAFF. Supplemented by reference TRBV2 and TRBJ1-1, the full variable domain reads EPEVTQTPSHQVTQMGQEVILRCVPISNHLYFYWYRQILGQKVEFLVSFYNNEISEKSEIFDDQFSVERPDGSNFTLKIRSTKLEDSAMYFCASSEGQGLPLTEAFFGQGTRLTVV.

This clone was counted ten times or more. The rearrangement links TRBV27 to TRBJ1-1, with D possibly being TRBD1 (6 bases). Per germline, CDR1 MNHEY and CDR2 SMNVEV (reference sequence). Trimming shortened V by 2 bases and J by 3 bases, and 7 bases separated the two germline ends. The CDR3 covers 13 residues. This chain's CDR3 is CASSLDRYTEAFF. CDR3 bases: TGTGCCAGCAGTTTAGACAGGTACACTGAAGCTTTCTTT.

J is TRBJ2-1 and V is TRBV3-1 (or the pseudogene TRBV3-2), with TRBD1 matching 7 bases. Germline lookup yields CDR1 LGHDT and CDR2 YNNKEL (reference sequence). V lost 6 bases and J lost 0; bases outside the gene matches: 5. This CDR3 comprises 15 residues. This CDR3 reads CASSRRQGSYNEQFF. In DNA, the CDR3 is TGTGCCAGCAGTCGAAGACAGGGCTCCTACAATGAGCAGTTCTTC.

The CDR3 nucleotides read TGTGCCAGCGGCGGACTAGCGGGATATGAAGAGACCCAGTACTTC. Protein: CASGGLAGYEETQYF. This rearrangement joins TRBV6-5 to TRBJ2-5, with 12 nucleotides matching TRBD2. V was clipped by 8 bases and J by 3 bases; unmatched bases: 7. The V gene's germline CDR1 is MNHEY and CDR2 SVGAGI. This CDR3 comprises 15 residues.